This T cell receptor beta chain was obtained from a study of vaccination and CD4 T cells after COVID-19. Looking at the study overall: No peptide, an HIV-1 Nef pool, or a CEFX pool was what each control culture received.

Treatment noted: roughly 10-day PBMC culture with coronavirus spike peptide pools or control peptides (ViraFEST assay). ViraFEST sequenced TCRs after peptide-pool expansion of antigen-specific T cells. About this clonotype: What it recognizes is unknown.

CDR3 length: 14 residues. Trimming left V 5 bases short and J 6 bases short, with 16 bases between. Germline lookup yields CDR1 SGHTA and CDR2 FQGTGA. The assay that was used to sequence DNA from cultured CD4+ T cells was the Oncomine TCR Beta short-read assay. TCRdb independently ran MiXCR on the PCR reads; one entry per CDR3 protein. This table has around 19,000 distinct CDR3 sequences, over 50% appearing once. This TCR was sampled from a human donor who had recovered from COVID-19. This chain links TRBV7-3 with TRBJ1-1, with D unclear. Material: CD4+ T cells from blood, cultured in vitro. CDR3 bases: TGTGCCAGCAGCCCACCCCCCGGAAACGCTGAAGCTTTCTTT. This codes for CASSPPPGNAEAFF.